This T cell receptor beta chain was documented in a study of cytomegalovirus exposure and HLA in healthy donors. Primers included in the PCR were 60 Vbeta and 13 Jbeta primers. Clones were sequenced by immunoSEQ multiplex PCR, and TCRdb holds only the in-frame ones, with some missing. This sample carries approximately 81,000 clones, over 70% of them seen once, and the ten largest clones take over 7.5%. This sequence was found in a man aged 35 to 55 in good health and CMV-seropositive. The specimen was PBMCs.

The CDR3 DNA follows: TGTGCCAGCAGCAGGGACAGCTTCTACGAGCAGTACTTC. It yields the protein CASSRDSFYEQYF. The chain links TRBV2 to TRBJ2-7; 7 bases match TRBD1. V shed 6 bases and J 3 bases; nucleotides not matched to a gene: 5. CDR3 length equals 13 residues. CDR1 is SNHLY, CDR2 FYNNEI, per germline.